The 16 T cell receptor beta chains presented below share a single source sample, sequenced in a study of blood T cells in healthy people across ages. A second PCR of about 6 to 11 cycles used a sample-barcoded 5' primer and a J-beta primer mix. Each CDR3 protein is one row after TCRdb ran MiXCR on the 5' RACE reads. The sample has 800,000 to 950,000 distinct CDR3 sequences, roughly 29% seen once; the top ten hold roughly 10%. This sample also appeared in a second study, on T cells of mothers and their children.

The source material was blood. The receptor source for this set is a woman in her 40s in good health.

The chain carries TRBV5-6 and TRBJ2-1; D may correspond to TRBD1 or TRBD2 (6 bases each). Trimming stripped 2 bases from V and 6 bases from J, with 12 bases between. The germline CDR1 and CDR2 sequences are SGHDT and YYEEEE. CDR3 size: 14 residues. Here the CDR3 DNA reads TGTGCCAGCAGCTTAGGGGGGCAAATCAATGAGCAGTTCTTC. Its protein product is CASSLGGQINEQFF. Together with reference TRBV5-6 and TRBJ2-1, the CDR3 gives the full variable domain: DAGVTQSPTHLIKTRGQQVTLRCSPKSGHDTVSWYQQALGQGPQFIFQYYEEEERQRGNFPDRFSGHQFPNYSSELNVNALLLGDSALYLCASSLGGQINEQFFGPGTRLTVL.

Only a few counts were recorded for this clonotype. The chain combines TRBV5-6 with TRBJ1-2; a possible D gene is TRBD1 (6 bases). Between the trimmed V and J ends, which lost 1 base and 8 bases, there was a span of 15 bases. The CDR3 consists of 14 residues. The germline gives CDR1 SGHDT, CDR2 YYEEEE. DNA of the CDR3: TGTGCCAGCAGCTTGTGGGGGCCTGAGAGAGGCTACACCTTC. Translating it yields CASSLWGPERGYTF.

The J gene is TRBJ1-2, the V gene TRBV2; 8 positions agree with TRBD1. Germline V CDR1 and CDR2: SNHLY, FYNNEI. The CDR3 is 15 amino acids. V lost 10 bases to trimming and J lost 0 bases; unmatched junction nucleotides: 10. The CDR3 loop is CANGAGQATNYGYTF. The CDR3 DNA reads TGTGCCAATGGGGCGGGACAGGCGACTAACTATGGCTACACCTTC.

This clonotype was seen a handful of times. The chain joins TRBV20-1 to TRBJ1-2; TRBD1 aligns across 11 bases. Germline CDR1 is DFQATT and CDR2 is SNEGSKA (reference sequence). The CDR3 runs to 17 residues. The ends lost 3 bases at V and 2 bases at J; junction bases unmatched: 11. The CDR3 region is CSASFIGDRGVNYGYTF. The CDR3 nucleotides are TGCAGTGCTAGTTTTATAGGGGACAGGGGGGTGAACTATGGCTACACCTTC.

The J gene is TRBJ1-2, the V gene TRBV12-3 or TRBV12-4; D may be TRBD1 (6 bases). This CDR3 has 13 residues. The V gene lost 5 bases and the J gene lost 8 bases, with 15 bases spanning the gap. The CDR3 DNA reads as TGTGCCAGCAGTCCCGGACAGTGGGAGGGCTACACCTTC. Translation gives CASSPGQWEGYTF.

This clonotype has only a few counts. A much larger clone differs from this one at a single base, so this may be a read error. The chain employs TRBV29-1 and TRBJ2-7; TRBD2 might be the D (6 bases). The V end lost 4 bases, the J end lost 3 bases, and 16 bases lay between the germline ends. Looked up from germline, CDR1 is SQVTM and CDR2 is ANQGSEA. The CDR3 runs to 14 residues. CDR3 loop: CSVAKLGGVYEQYF. In DNA form, the CDR3 reads TGCAGCGTTGCGAAACTGGGCGGGGTCTACGAGCAGTACTTC.

Regarding this clonotype: This could be a read error, since a much larger clone is one nucleotide away. The J gene is TRBJ2-7, the V gene TRBV29-1; the match to TRBD1 covers 8 bases. The CDR3 sequence is 13 residues long. V shed 1 base, J shed 5 bases, and the junction held 4 bases outside the gene matches. Germline V gene sequence: CDR1 SQVTM, CDR2 ANQGSEA. The CDR3 DNA follows: TGCAGCGTTGAAGGCGCAGGGGGCCACGAGCAGTACTTC. Translating it yields CSVEGAGGHEQYF.

This clonotype has just a few counts. This chain uses TRBV7-2 with TRBJ1-1; no clear D gene. V gave up 1 base and J gave up 7 bases, with 13 bases separating them. Germline V gene data show CDR1 as SGHTA and CDR2 as FQGNSA. This CDR3 region has 14 residues. The CDR3 nucleotides are TGTGCCAGCAGCTTAGACCTGTTTCTCCGTGAAGCTTTCTTT. This translates into CASSLDLFLREAFF.

This clonotype has more than one count but fewer than ten. This chain links TRBV2 with TRBJ1-2; tentative D call: TRBD1 (5 bases). The CDR3 is 15 amino acids. From germline, CDR1 is SNHLY and CDR2 FYNNEI. Trimming removed 6 bases from V and 4 bases from J, with 18 bases in between. CDR3 sequence: CASSVPREWGYGYTF. In DNA form, the CDR3 reads TGTGCCAGCAGCGTTCCCAGGGAGTGGGGCTATGGCTACACCTTC.

This chain joins TRBV7-2 and TRBJ1-4, with D unclear. Deletions cut 5 bases from V and 8 bases from J, with 18 bases between. The CDR3 totals 15 residues. Per the germline V gene, CDR1 is SGHTA and CDR2 is FQGNSA. The CDR3 reads CASSLFGTIGEKLFF. DNA for the CDR3: TGTGCCAGCAGCCTCTTCGGTACAATCGGGGAAAAACTGTTTTTT.

Worth noting for this clonotype: The junction does not match germline at one end; this may be a read error. The gene calls are TRBV5-1 and TRBJ1-2, with D unresolved. The CDR3 has 13 amino acids. Germline V gene lookup returns CDR1 SGHRS and CDR2 YFSETQ. CDR3 amino acids: CAGSLDISYGYTF. The CDR3 region has the DNA TGCGCCGGCAGCTTAGACATTTCCTATGGCTACACCTTC.

The rearrangement uses TRBV18 and TRBJ2-7; D not resolved. The V gene lost 5 bases and the J gene lost 5 bases, with 10 bases spanning the gap. The CDR3 consists of 12 residues. The germline gives CDR1 KGHSH, CDR2 LQKENI. The CDR3 loop reads CASSSNVDEQYF. CDR3 DNA sequence: TGTGCCAGCTCATCGAACGTCGACGAGCAGTACTTC. The full variable domain, with the rest looked up from reference TRBV18 and TRBJ2-7, is NAGVMQNPRHLVRRRGQEARLRCSPMKGHSHVYWYRQLPEEGLKFMVYLQKENIIDESGMPKERFSAEFPKEGPSILRIQQVVRGDSAAYFCASSSNVDEQYFGPGTRLTVT.

Of note for this clonotype: A read error is possible here, since a much larger clone lies one base away. J is TRBJ2-4 and V is TRBV9; TRBD2 agrees at 14 bases. V dropped 0 bases and J dropped 13; count of bases not matched to a gene: 12. The CDR3 sequence is 17 residues long. Looked up from germline, CDR1 is SGDLS and CDR2 is YYNGEE. In DNA form, the CDR3 reads TGTGCCAGCAGCGTAGGGACTAGCGGGGGGCGGGCCAATGAGCAGTACTTC. Protein product: CASSVGTSGGRANEQYF.

By share, this clonotype ranks as medium-sized (0.01 to 0.1%). The V gene is TRBV14, the J gene TRBJ1-2; tentatively, D is TRBD1 (6 bases). Between the trimmed V and J ends, which lost 0 bases and 2 bases, there was a span of 16 bases. The CDR3 has 17 residues. Germline assignment: CDR1 SGHDN and CDR2 FVKESK. This CDR3 reads CASSQEPTGWGNYGYTF. The CDR3 DNA reads TGTGCCAGCAGCCAAGAACCTACAGGGTGGGGGAACTATGGCTACACCTTC.

In its sample, this clonotype was seen a few times. The chain is built from TRBV27 and TRBJ2-7; 7 nucleotides line up with TRBD1. Trimming removed 5 bases from V and 9 bases from J; junction bases left unmatched: 10. Germline loops: CDR1 MNHEY, CDR2 SMNVEV (reference sequence). The CDR3 runs 13 residues. The CDR3: CASSPQGFGAQYF. DNA for the CDR3: TGTGCCAGCAGTCCACAGGGGTTCGGGGCGCAGTACTTC.

On this clonotype: A much larger clonotype is one base distant, so this may be a read error. The chain carries TRBV7-2 and TRBJ2-1; D ambiguous. The CDR3 spans 11 residues. Germline assignment: CDR1 SGHTA and CDR2 FQGNSA. The V end was cut by 2 bases, the J end by 12 bases, with 8 bases between. The CDR3 bases are TGTGCCAGCAGCTTAATCGATGGGCAGTTCTTC. Amino acid sequence: CASSLIDGQFF.